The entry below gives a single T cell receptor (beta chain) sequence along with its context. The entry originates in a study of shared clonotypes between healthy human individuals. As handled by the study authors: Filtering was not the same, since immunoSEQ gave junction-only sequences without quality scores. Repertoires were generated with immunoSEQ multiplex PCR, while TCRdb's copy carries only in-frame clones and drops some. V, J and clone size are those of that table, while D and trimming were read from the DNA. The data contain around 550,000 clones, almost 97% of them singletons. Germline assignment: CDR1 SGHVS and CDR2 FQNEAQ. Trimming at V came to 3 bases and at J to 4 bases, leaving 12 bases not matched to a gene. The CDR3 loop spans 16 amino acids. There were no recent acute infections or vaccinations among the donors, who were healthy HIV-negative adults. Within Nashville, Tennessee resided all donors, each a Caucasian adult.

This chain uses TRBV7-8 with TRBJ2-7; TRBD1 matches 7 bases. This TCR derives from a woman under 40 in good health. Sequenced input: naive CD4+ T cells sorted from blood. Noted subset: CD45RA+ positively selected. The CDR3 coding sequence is TGTGCCAGCAGCTTCCAACCGGGACAGCCTTCTTACGAGCAGTACTTC. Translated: CASSFQPGQPSYEQYF. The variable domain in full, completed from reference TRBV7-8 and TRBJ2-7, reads GAGVSQSPRYKVAKRGQDVALRCDPISGHVSLFWYQQALGQGPEFLTYFQNEAQLDKSGLPSDRFFAERPEGSVSTLKIQRTQQEDSAVYLCASSFQPGQPSYEQYFGPGTRLTVT.